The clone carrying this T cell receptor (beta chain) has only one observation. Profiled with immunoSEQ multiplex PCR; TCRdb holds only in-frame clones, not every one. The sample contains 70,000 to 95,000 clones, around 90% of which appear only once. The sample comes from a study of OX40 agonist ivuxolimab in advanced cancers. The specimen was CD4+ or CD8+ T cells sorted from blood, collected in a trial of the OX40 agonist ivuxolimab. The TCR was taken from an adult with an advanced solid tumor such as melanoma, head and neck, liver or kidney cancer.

The CDR3 is CASSLGGWRSEQYF. The CDR3 DNA reads TGCGCCAGCAGCTTGGGGGGGTGGCGATCCGAGCAGTACTTC. The chain recombines TRBV5-1 with TRBJ2-7; either TRBD1 or TRBD2 may fit D (5 bases each). The ends were cut back, 0 bases at V and 6 bases at J, with 13 bases in the middle. Germline CDR1 reads SGHRS; CDR2 reads YFSETQ. The CDR3 consists of 14 residues.